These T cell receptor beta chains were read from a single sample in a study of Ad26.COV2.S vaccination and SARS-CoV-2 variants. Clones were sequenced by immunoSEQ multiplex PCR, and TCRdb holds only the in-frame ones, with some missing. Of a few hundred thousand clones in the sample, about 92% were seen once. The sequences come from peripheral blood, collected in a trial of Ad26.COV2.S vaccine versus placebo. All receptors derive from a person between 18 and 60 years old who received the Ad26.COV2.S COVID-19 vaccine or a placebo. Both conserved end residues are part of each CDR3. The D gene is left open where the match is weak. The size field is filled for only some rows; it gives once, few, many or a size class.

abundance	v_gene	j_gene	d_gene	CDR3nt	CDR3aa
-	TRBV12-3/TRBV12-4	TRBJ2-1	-	TGTGCCAGCAGTTTGAGTTTAGCGGATGAGCAGTTCTTC	CASSLSLADEQFF
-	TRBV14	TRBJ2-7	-	TGTGCCAGCAGCCAAGTGGCGGGCAGGGGCGAGCAGTACTTC	CASSQVAGRGEQYF
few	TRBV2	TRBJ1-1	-	TGTGCCAGCAGTGAGGGCAGAGACACTGAAGCTTTCTTT	CASSEGRDTEAFF
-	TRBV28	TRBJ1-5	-	TGTGCCAGCAACTTGAGGGACGGTGACAATCAGCCCCAGCATTTT	CASNLRDGDNQPQHF
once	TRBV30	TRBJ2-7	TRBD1	TGTGCCTACACGACAGGGTACGAGCAGTACTTC	CAYTTGYEQYF
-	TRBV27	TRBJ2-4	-	TGTGCCAGCAGTTTAGGGGCTCTAGCCAAAAACATTCAGTACTTC	CASSLGALAKNIQYF
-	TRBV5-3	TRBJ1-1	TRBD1	TGTGCCAGAACCATCGGGACAGAAATTATGAACACTGAAGCTTTCTTT	CARTIGTEIMNTEAFF
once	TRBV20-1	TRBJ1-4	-	TGCAGTGTCCTCATCGGTGAAAAACTGTTTTTT	CSVLIGEKLFF
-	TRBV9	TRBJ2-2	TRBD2	TGTGCCAGCAGCGGGCTAGCGGGAAACACCGGGGAGCTGTTTTTT	CASSGLAGNTGELFF
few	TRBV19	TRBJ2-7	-	TGTGCCAGTAGCCGGATTGTCGGCCACTACGAGCAGTACTTC	CASSRIVGHYEQYF
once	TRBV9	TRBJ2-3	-	TGTGCCAGCAGCGTAGGCAGGGCAAACACAGATACGCAGTATTTT	CASSVGRANTDTQYF
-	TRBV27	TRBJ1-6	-	TGTGCCAGCAGTTCTCCGAATGAGCCCCTCCACTTT	CASSSPNEPLHF
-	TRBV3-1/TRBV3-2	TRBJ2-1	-	TGTGCCAGCAGCGCCGAGGTGGCTAGCGTCCCATCGGAGCAGTTCTTC	CASSAEVASVPSEQFF
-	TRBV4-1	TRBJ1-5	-	TGCGCCAGCAGCCAGGCTGCGGGGACTGGCAATCAGCCCCAGCATTTT	CASSQAAGTGNQPQHF
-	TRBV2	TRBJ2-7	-	TGTGCCAGCAGTCCGGGGCTCTCCTACGAGCAGTACTTC	CASSPGLSYEQYF
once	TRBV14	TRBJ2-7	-	TGTGCCAGCAGCCTATGGGGGGAGCAGTACTTC	CASSLWGEQYF
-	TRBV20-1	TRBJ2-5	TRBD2	TGCAGTGCTAGTACGCTAGCGGGAGGCCCTCAAGAGACCCAGTACTTC	CSASTLAGGPQETQYF